This TCR beta chain stems from a study of CD8+ T cells in alopecia areata. At the level of the study: Patients in the treated group were given tofacitinib by mouth, 5 to 10 mg twice a day.

Treatment: oral pan-JAK inhibitor, 5-10 mg twice daily. As part of sample collection, lesional scalp punch biopsies and peripheral blood were taken from alopecia areata patients. This clone was recorded once. cDNA reverse transcribed from extracted RNA served as the sequencing template. Produced via immunoSEQ multiplex PCR; TCRdb's table is partial and in-frame only. The sample includes over 70,000 clones, 66% of them seen just once. The sequencing used CD8+ T cells sorted from blood, collected at week 24, from a patient treated with tofacitinib. This TCR was sampled from a human donor with alopecia areata.

The CDR3: CASSQEDSYYEQYF. In DNA, the CDR3 is TGCGCCAGCAGCCAAGAGGACTCATACTACGAGCAGTACTTC. The chain combines TRBV4-1 with TRBJ2-7; possible D gene TRBD2, 5 bases. CDR1 and CDR2 (germline): MGHRA, YSYEKL. The CDR3 is made up of 14 amino acids. V was clipped by 0 bases and J by 3 bases, with 9 bases between them.